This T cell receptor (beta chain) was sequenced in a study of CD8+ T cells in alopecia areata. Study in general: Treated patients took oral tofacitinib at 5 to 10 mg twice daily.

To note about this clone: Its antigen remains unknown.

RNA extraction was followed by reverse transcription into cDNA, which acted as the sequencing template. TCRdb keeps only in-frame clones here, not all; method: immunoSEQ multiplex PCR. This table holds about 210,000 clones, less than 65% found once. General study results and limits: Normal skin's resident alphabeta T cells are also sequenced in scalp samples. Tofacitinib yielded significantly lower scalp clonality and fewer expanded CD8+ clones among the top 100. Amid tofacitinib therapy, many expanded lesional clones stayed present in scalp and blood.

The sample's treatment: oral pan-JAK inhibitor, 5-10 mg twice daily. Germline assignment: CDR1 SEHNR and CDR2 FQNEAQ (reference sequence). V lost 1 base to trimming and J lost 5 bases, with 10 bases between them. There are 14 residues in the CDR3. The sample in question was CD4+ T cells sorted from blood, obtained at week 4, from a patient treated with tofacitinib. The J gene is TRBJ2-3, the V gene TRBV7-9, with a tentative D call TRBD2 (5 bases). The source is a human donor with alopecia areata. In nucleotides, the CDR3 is TGTGCCAGCAGCTTAGGAGGGTCTGAAGATACGCAGTATTTT. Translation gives CASSLGGSEDTQYF.